These 25 T cell receptor beta chains were all obtained from the same sample, sequenced in a study of beta chain features in type 1 diabetes. General study findings and limits: In all four CD4+ subsets, TCRB CDR3 length was significantly, moderately reduced in type 1 diabetes.

Of the isolated RNA, all was reverse transcribed, and so the sequenced material was expressed TCRB transcripts. Repertoires were generated with immunoSEQ multiplex PCR, while TCRdb's copy carries only in-frame clones and drops some. Counted here are about 360,000 clones, roughly 13% occurring once; the ten biggest clones make up approximately 0.01%. Their recognized antigens are unknown. The specimen was naive CD4+ T cells from blood. These receptors were collected from a woman under 30 with type 1 diabetes.

The chain couples TRBV15 to TRBJ2-1; TRBD1 agrees at 8 bases. This CDR3 comprises 12 residues. Germline-derived CDR1 and CDR2 are LNHNV and YYDKDF (reference sequence). V shed 4 bases, J shed 9 bases, and the junction held 2 bases outside the gene matches. DNA for the CDR3: TGTGCCACCAGCAAACAGGGGGGTGAGCAGTTCTTC. The encoded protein is CATSKQGGEQFF.

The V gene is TRBV7-2, the J gene TRBJ1-5; unclear D gene. V dropped 1 base and J dropped 1 base, with 11 bases sitting between them. The CDR3 is 16 amino acids. Germline CDR1 SGHTA, CDR2 FQGNSA. CDR3 residues: CASSLDSGESNQPQHF. Written as DNA, the CDR3 is TGTGCCAGCAGCTTAGATAGCGGGGAAAGCAATCAGCCCCAGCATTTT. The variable domain in full, completed from reference TRBV7-2 and TRBJ1-5, reads GAGVSQSPSNKVTEKGKDVELRCDPISGHTALYWYRQSLGQGLEFLIYFQGNSAPDKSGLPSDRFSAERTGGSVSTLTIQRTQQEDSAVYLCASSLDSGESNQPQHFGDGTRLSIL.

This clone was counted a single time. The V call is TRBV6-5, the J call TRBJ2-5, with D uncertain. V lost 0 bases to trimming and J lost 3 bases, with 14 bases between them. Per the germline V gene, CDR1 is MNHEY and CDR2 is SVGAGI. This CDR3 region has 16 residues. The CDR3 loop reads CASSYSVFPRKETQYF. The CDR3 DNA follows: TGTGCCAGCAGTTACTCAGTATTCCCGCGGAAAGAGACCCAGTACTTC.

This clone was observed a few times. J is TRBJ2-7 and V is TRBV9; no clear D gene. The CDR3 has 14 amino acids. V lost 0 bases and J 3 bases, leaving 10 bases between the germline ends. Germline V gene sequence: CDR1 SGDLS, CDR2 YYNGEE. CDR3 DNA sequence: TGTGCCAGCAGCGTAGACCAGTCTTACTACGAGCAGTACTTC. Translation: CASSVDQSYYEQYF.

This clone was seen a few times. J is TRBJ2-1 and V is TRBV5-1, with D maybe TRBD2 (5 bases). There are 15 residues in the CDR3. Trimming removed 0 bases from V and 6 bases from J, with 13 bases in between. CDR1 and CDR2 from the germline V gene are SGHRS and YFSETQ. DNA of the CDR3: TGCGCCAGCAGCTTGGGGGCTAGCAGGATCAATGAGCAGTTCTTC. Translation: CASSLGASRINEQFF.

This chain uses TRBV9 with TRBJ2-7, with 13 bases that match TRBD2. Per the germline V gene, CDR1 is SGDLS and CDR2 is YYNGEE. This CDR3 is built from 15 residues. Losses at the gene ends were 2 bases for V and 5 bases for J; bases not matched to a gene: 4. DNA for the CDR3: TGTGCCAGCAGCGTGGGACTAGCGGGGACCAACGAGCAGTACTTC. Amino acid sequence: CASSVGLAGTNEQYF.

The V call is TRBV4-2, the J call TRBJ2-7, with unresolved D. The germline V gene encodes CDR1 LGHNA and CDR2 YNFKEQ. The CDR3 runs 13 residues. V shed 4 bases and J shed 2 bases, with 9 bases lying between them. CDR3 sequence: CASSRGSTYEQYF. The CDR3, as DNA: TGTGCCAGCAGCCGCGGAAGTACCTACGAGCAGTACTTC.

This clone appeared a few times. The rearrangement joins TRBV5-6 to TRBJ2-1; 11 bases are shared with TRBD2. Germline V gene sequence: CDR1 SGHDT, CDR2 YYEEEE. Trimming removed 4 bases from V and 4 bases from J; junction bases left unmatched: 1. The CDR3 length is 14 residues. The CDR3 nucleotides are TGTGCCAGCAGCGGGACTAGCGGATACAATGAGCAGTTCTTC. Translation: CASSGTSGYNEQFF.

This clone was picked up a small number of times. The chain uses TRBV21-1 and TRBJ1-2; the table's TRBD1 call for D was not verified on the DNA. TRBV21-1 is a pseudogene segment. CDR3 length: 13 residues. The chain's CDR3 is CASSKEGTAGYTF. The CDR3 DNA follows: TGTGCCAGCAGCAAAGAGGGGACAGCCGGCTACACCTTC.

The chain combines TRBV18 with TRBJ1-6, with 8 nucleotides matching TRBD1. Trimming cost V 6 bases and J 10 bases; bases outside gene matches: 5. The CDR3 covers 13 residues. Germline V gene lookup returns CDR1 KGHSH and CDR2 LQKENI. DNA for the CDR3: TGTGCCAGCTCCCCGGACAGGGAATCACCCCTCCACTTT. It is translated as CASSPDRESPLHF.

This clone turned up a few times. The chain carries TRBV6-1 and TRBJ2-3; no reliable D call. This CDR3 has 12 amino acids. Germline V gene lookup returns CDR1 MNHNS and CDR2 SASEGT. Trimming pared 4 bases from V and 4 bases from J, leaving 6 bases between. The CDR3 sequence: CASSGGPDTQYF. The CDR3 DNA reads TGTGCCAGCAGTGGAGGCCCAGATACGCAGTATTTT.

This clone has a handful of counts. The chain combines TRBV7-6 with TRBJ2-1, with 11 bases aligning to TRBD2. With 1 base clipped from V and 7 bases from J, the junction kept 6 bases outside the gene matches. The CDR3 spans 16 residues. The germline V gene encodes CDR1 SGHVS and CDR2 FNYEAQ. CDR3: CASSLVSGRAFNEQFF. The CDR3 DNA is TGTGCCAGCAGCTTAGTTAGCGGGAGGGCCTTTAATGAGCAGTTCTTC.

This clone was detected once. J is TRBJ2-1 and V is TRBV19; 7 nucleotides line up with TRBD2. This CDR3 spans 14 amino acids. The ends lost 1 base at V and 10 bases at J; junction bases unmatched: 7. The germline V gene encodes CDR1 LNHDA and CDR2 SQIVND (reference sequence). The CDR3 bases are TGTGCCAGTAGTATAGGGGAGGGGCTTGGGGAGCAGTTCTTC. This sequence encodes CASSIGEGLGEQFF.

The genes are TRBV28 and TRBJ2-4, with 9 bases that match TRBD1. V gave up 5 bases and J gave up 7 bases; unmatched junction bases: 6. CDR3 size: 14 residues. From germline, CDR1 is MDHEN and CDR2 SYDVKM. CDR3 sequence reads: CASSLPGQGNIQYF. CDR3 DNA: TGTGCCAGCAGTCTACCGGGACAGGGTAACATTCAGTACTTC.

This clone was counted a few times. The identical CDR3 is also encoded by other nucleotide sequences in the sample. V and J are TRBV5-1 and TRBJ2-3; D unresolved. V was trimmed by 3 bases and J by 0 bases, leaving 2 bases between them. CDR1 is SGHRS and CDR2 is YFSETQ in the germline V gene. The CDR3 runs 12 residues. Here the CDR3 reads CASSSSTDTQYF. In DNA, the CDR3 is TGCGCCAGCAGCTCTAGCACAGATACGCAGTATTTT.

This clone was detected a few times. The chain links TRBV5-5 to TRBJ2-1; D is perhaps TRBD1 (5 bases). CDR3 length: 13 amino acids. From germline, CDR1 is SGHKS and CDR2 YYEKEE (reference sequence). V lost 0 bases and J 6 bases, leaving 7 bases between the germline ends. The CDR3 reads CASSLGQGNEQFF. The CDR3, as DNA: TGTGCCAGCAGCTTGGGGCAGGGCAATGAGCAGTTCTTC.

The chain joins TRBV5-4 to TRBJ1-6, with 9 bases identical to TRBD1. This CDR3 is built from 18 residues. The germline V gene encodes CDR1 SGHNT and CDR2 YYREEE (reference sequence). V dropped 0 bases and J dropped 6; count of bases not matched to a gene: 10. Written as DNA, the CDR3 is TGTGCCAGCAGCTTGGATGAGACAGGGGGACGTGGTAATTCACCCCTCCACTTT. Translation: CASSLDETGGRGNSPLHF.

The chain employs TRBV5-6 and TRBJ2-5, with 10 positions matching TRBD2. CDR3 length equals 14 residues. Germline V CDR1 and CDR2: SGHDT, YYEEEE. Trimming removed 2 bases from V and 5 bases from J; junction bases left unmatched: 3. CDR3 sequence: CASSFSGGRETQYF. CDR3 sequence (DNA): TGTGCCAGCAGCTTTAGCGGGGGGCGGGAGACCCAGTACTTC.

This clone was found a few times. The rearrangement links TRBV18 to TRBJ2-1, with D unclear. Germline loops: CDR1 KGHSH, CDR2 LQKENI. V was clipped by 2 bases and J by 9 bases, with 8 bases between them. The CDR3 is 12 amino acids. The CDR3 reads CASSPYGGEQFF. The CDR3 DNA follows: TGTGCCAGCTCACCATACGGTGGTGAGCAGTTCTTC.

This clone was observed a few times. The rearrangement uses TRBV7-3 and TRBJ2-1, with 13 bases fitting TRBD2. Losses at the gene ends were 5 bases for V and 9 bases for J; bases not matched to a gene: 7. CDR1 is SGHTA, CDR2 FQGTGA, per germline. This CDR3 has 15 amino acids. CDR3 bases: TGTGCCAGCAGCGTCACTAGCGGGAGGGCCCTTGAGCAGTTCTTC. This codes for CASSVTSGRALEQFF. The full variable domain, its missing parts supplied by reference TRBV7-3 and TRBJ2-1, is GAGVSQTPSNKVTEKGKYVELRCDPISGHTALYWYRQSLGQGPEFLIYFQGTGAADDSGLPNDRFFAVRPEGSVSTLKIQRTERGDSAVYLCASSVTSGRALEQFFGPGTRLTVL.

This clone was observed a handful of times. V and J are TRBV9 and TRBJ2-3; D perhaps matches TRBD2 (6 bases). Germline CDR1 is SGDLS and CDR2 is YYNGEE. The V end lost 1 base, the J end lost 8 bases, and 17 bases lay between the germline ends. The CDR3 is 15 amino acids. CDR3 region: CASSVFSGGVVTQYF. The CDR3 DNA follows: TGTGCCAGCAGCGTATTTAGCGGCGGGGTGGTTACGCAGTATTTT. The complete variable domain, with remaining parts taken from reference TRBV9 and TRBJ2-3, reads DSGVTQTPKHLITATGQRVTLRCSPRSGDLSVYWYQQSLDQGLQFLIQYYNGEERAKGNILERFSAQQFPDLHSELNLSSLELGDSALYFCASSVFSGGVVTQYFGPGTRLTVL.

There are a few counts of this clone. The rearrangement joins TRBV7-9 to TRBJ2-7; D gene ambiguous. The CDR3 sequence is 11 residues long. V lost 4 bases to trimming and J lost 8 bases, with 9 bases between them. From germline, CDR1 is SEHNR and CDR2 FQNEAQ (reference sequence). This chain's CDR3 is CASSSDIKQYF. DNA of the CDR3: TGTGCCAGCAGCTCCGACATAAAGCAGTACTTC.

The chain has TRBV29-1 and TRBJ1-2; D not certain. V was clipped by 6 bases and J by 6 bases, with 8 bases between them. The germline gives CDR1 SQVTM, CDR2 ANQGSEA. The CDR3 runs 10 residues. The CDR3, as DNA: TGCAGCGTCTTGGAGGATGGCTACACCTTC. The encoded protein is CSVLEDGYTF.

This clone was seen a few times. The chain recombines TRBV5-1 with TRBJ1-5, with D uncertain. The CDR3 spans 15 residues. Germline CDR1 and CDR2: SGHRS and YFSETQ. V dropped 1 base and J dropped 6 bases, with 14 bases sitting between them. The CDR3 DNA sequence: TGCGCCAGCAGCTTGCGACCTAATGAGGGTCAGCCCCAGCATTTT. Its translation is CASSLRPNEGQPQHF.

This clone was recorded a few times. The genes are TRBV7-2 and TRBJ1-4, with D perhaps TRBD1 (6 bases). With 4 bases removed from V and 10 bases from J, the gap between germline ends came to 19 bases. The V gene's germline CDR1 is SGHTA and CDR2 FQGNSA. The CDR3 contains 15 residues. CDR3 sequence: CASSWISGTRGKLFF. DNA for the CDR3: TGTGCCAGCAGCTGGATAAGCGGGACACGTGGAAAACTGTTTTTT.